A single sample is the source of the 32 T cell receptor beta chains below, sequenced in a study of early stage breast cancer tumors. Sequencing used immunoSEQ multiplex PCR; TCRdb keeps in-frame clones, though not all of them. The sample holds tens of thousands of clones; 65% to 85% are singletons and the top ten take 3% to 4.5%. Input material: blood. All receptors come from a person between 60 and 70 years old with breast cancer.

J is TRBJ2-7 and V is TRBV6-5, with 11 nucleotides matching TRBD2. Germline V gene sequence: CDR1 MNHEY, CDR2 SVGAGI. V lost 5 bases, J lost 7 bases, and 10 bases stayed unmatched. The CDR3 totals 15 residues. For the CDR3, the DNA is TGTGCCAGCAGTCCGTTGCTAGCGGGAGGTTTTGAGCAGTACTTC. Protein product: CASSPLLAGGFEQYF.

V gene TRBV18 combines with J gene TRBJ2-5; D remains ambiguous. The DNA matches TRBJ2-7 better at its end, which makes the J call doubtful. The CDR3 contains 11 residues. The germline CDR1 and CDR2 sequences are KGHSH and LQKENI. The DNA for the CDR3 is TGTGCCAGCTCGGCTCGCATCGAGCAGTACTTC. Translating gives CASSARIEQYF.

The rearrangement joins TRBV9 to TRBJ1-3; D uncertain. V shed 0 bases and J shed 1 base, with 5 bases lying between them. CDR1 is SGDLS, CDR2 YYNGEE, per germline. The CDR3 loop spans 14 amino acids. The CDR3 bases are TGTGCCAGCAGCGTAGCTGTGTCTGGAAACACCATATATTTT. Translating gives CASSVAVSGNTIYF.

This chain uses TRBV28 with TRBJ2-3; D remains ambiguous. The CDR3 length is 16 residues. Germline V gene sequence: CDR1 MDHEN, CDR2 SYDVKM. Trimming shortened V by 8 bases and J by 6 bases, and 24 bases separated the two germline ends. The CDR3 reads CASLPYLQSLKDTQYF. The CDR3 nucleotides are TGTGCCAGCCTTCCTTATCTACAGTCCCTGAAGGATACGCAGTATTTT.

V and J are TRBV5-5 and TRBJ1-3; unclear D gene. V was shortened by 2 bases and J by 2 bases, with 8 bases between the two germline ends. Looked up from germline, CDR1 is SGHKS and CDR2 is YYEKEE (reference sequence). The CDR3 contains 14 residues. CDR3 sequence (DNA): TGTGCCAGCAGCTTATACACGACTGGAAACACCATATATTTT. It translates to CASSLYTTGNTIYF.

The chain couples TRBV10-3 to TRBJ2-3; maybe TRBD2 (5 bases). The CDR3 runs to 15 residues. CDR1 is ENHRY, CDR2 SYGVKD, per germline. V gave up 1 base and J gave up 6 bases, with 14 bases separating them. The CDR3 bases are TGTGCCATCAGTGAGTACGGACCGTCGGGGGATACGCAGTATTTT. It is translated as CAISEYGPSGDTQYF.

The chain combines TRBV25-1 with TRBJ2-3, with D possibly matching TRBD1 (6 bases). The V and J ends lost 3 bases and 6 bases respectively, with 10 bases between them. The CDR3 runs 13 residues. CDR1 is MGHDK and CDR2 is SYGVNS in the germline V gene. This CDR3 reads CASSEYRADTQYF. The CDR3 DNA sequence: TGTGCCAGCAGTGAGTACAGGGCTGATACGCAGTATTTT.

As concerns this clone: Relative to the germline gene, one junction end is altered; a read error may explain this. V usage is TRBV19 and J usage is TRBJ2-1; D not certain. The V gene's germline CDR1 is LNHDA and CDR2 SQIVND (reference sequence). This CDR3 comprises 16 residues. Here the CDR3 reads CASSLEATNFYNEQFF. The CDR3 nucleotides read TGTGCCAGTAGTCTAGAAGCGACAAACTTCTACAATGAGCAGTTCTTC.

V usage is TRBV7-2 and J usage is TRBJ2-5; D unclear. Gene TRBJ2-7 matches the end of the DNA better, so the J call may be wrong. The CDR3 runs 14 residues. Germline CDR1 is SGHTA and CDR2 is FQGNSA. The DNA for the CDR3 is TGTGCCAGCAGCTTATTGCTCAACTCCTACGAGCAGTACTTC. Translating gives CASSLLLNSYEQYF.

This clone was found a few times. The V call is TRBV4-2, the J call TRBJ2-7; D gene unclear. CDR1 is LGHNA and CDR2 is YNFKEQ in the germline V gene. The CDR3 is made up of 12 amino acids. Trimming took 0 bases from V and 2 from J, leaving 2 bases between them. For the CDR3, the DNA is TGTGCCAGCAGCCAAGACGCCTACGAGCAGTACTTC. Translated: CASSQDAYEQYF.

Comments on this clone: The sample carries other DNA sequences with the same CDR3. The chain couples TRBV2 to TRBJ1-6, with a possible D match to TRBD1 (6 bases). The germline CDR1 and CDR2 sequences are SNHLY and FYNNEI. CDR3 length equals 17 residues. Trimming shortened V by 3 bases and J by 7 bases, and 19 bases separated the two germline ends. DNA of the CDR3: TGTGCCAGCAGTGAGAGTAGATCTGACAGGACCAATTCACCCCTCCACTTT. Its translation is CASSESRSDRTNSPLHF.

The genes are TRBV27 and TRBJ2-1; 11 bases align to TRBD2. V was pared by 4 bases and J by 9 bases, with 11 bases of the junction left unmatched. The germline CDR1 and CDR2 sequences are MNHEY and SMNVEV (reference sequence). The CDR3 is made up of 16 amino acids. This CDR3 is CASSSRLAGSTIEQFF. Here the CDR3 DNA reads TGTGCCAGCAGTTCGCGACTAGCGGGGTCAACAATTGAGCAGTTCTTC.

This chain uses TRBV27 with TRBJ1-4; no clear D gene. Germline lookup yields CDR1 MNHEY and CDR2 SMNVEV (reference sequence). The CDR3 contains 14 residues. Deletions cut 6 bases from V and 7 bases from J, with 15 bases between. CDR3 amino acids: CASRPTRDSEKLFF. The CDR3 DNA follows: TGTGCCAGCAGACCTACGAGGGATTCTGAAAAACTGTTTTTT. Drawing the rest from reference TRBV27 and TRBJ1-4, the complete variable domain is EAQVTQNPRYLITVTGKKLTVTCSQNMNHEYMSWYRQDPGLGLRQIYYSMNVEVTDKGDVPEGYKVSRKEKRNFPLILESPSPNQTSLYFCASRPTRDSEKLFFGSGTQLSVL.

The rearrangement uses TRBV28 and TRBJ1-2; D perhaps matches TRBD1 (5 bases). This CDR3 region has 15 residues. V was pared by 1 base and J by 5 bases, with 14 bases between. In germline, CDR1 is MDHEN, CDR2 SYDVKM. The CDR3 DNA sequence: TGTGCCAGCAGTTTATTCCGGGGGGAAGTATATGGCTACACCTTC. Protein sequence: CASSLFRGEVYGYTF.

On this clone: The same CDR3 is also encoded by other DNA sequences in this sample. DNA of the CDR3: TGTGCCAGCAGCTTGGGACAGGGGGCCTACGAGCAGTACTTC. Protein product: CASSLGQGAYEQYF. This sequence joins TRBV11-2 and TRBJ2-7, with 11 bases matching TRBD1. V lost 3 bases and J lost 2; bases outside the gene matches: 0. Per germline, CDR1 SGHAT and CDR2 FQNNGV. The CDR3 is 14 residues long. Full variable domain (remainder filled in from reference TRBV11-2 and TRBJ2-7): EAGVAQSPRYKIIEKRQSVAFWCNPISGHATLYWYQQILGQGPKLLIQFQNNGVVDDSQLPKDRFSAERLKGVDSTLKIQPAKLEDSAVYLCASSLGQGAYEQYFGPGTRLTVT.

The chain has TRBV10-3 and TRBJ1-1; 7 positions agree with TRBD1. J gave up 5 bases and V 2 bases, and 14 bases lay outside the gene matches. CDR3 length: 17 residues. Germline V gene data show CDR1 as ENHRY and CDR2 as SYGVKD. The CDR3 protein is CAISENRGKRGTTEAFF. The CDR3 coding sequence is TGTGCCATCAGTGAGAACAGGGGTAAAAGGGGTACGACTGAAGCTTTCTTT.

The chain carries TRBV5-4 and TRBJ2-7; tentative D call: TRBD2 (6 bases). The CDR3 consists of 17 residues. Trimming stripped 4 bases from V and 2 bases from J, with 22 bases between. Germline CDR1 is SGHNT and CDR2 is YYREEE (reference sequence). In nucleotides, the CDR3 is TGTGCCAGCAGCCCCGGAACCGGAGGGAGGAGGGCCTACGAGCAGTACTTC. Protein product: CASSPGTGGRRAYEQYF.

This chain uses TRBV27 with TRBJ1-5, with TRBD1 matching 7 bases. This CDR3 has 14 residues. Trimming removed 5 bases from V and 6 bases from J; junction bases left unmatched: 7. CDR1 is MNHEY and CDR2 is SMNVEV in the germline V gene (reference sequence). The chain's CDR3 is CASSPRGDGQPQHF. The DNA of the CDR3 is TGTGCCAGCAGTCCCAGGGGGGACGGTCAGCCCCAGCATTTT.

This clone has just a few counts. In DNA, the CDR3 is TGCGCCAGCAGCTTGGAGGGGGGGGAAGCTTTCTTT. It encodes CASSLEGGEAFF. The genes are TRBV5-1 and TRBJ1-1, with a weak D call TRBD1 (6 bases). Germline CDR1 SGHRS, CDR2 YFSETQ. With 0 bases removed from V and 8 bases from J, the gap between germline ends came to 8 bases. This CDR3 is 12 amino acids long.

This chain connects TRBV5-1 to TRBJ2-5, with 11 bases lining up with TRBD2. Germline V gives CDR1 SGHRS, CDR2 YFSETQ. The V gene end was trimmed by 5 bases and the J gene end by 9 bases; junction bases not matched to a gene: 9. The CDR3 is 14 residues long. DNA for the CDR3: TGCGCCAGCAGTAAGACTAGCGGGGTTGATCCCCAGTACTTC. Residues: CASSKTSGVDPQYF.

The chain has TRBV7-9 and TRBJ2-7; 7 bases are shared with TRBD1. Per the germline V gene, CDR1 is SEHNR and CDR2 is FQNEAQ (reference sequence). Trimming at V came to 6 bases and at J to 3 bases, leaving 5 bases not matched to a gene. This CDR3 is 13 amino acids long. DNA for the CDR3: TGTGCCAGCAGTCGCCGGGACAGCTACGAGCAGTACTTC. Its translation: CASSRRDSYEQYF.

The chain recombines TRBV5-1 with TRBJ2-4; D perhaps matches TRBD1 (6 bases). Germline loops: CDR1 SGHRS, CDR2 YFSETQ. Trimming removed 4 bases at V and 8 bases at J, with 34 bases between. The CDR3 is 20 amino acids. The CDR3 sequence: CASSGRDNRDQTGILHIQYF. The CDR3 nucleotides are TGCGCCAGCAGCGGCCGGGACAATCGCGATCAAACCGGAATCCTACACATTCAGTACTTC.

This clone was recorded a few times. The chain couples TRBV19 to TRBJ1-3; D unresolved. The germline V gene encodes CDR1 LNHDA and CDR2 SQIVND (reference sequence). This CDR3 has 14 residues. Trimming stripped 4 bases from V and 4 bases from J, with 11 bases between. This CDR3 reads CASSTPPEGNTIYF. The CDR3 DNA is TGTGCCAGTAGTACCCCGCCAGAGGGAAACACCATATATTTT.

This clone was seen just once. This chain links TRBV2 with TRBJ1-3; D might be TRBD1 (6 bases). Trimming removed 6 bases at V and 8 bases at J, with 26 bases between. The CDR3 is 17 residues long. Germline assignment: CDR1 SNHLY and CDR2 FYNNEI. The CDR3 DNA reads TGTGCCAGCAGCCTGGGAGGGGCCCCGGGGGCCGGTCACACCATATATTTT. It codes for CASSLGGAPGAGHTIYF. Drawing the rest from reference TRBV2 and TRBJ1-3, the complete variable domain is EPEVTQTPSHQVTQMGQEVILRCVPISNHLYFYWYRQILGQKVEFLVSFYNNEISEKSEIFDDQFSVERPDGSNFTLKIRSTKLEDSAMYFCASSLGGAPGAGHTIYFGEGSWLTVV.

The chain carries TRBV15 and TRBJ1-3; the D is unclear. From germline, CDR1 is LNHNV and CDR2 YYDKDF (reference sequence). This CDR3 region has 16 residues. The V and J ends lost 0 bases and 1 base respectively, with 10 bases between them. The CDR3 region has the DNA TGTGCCACCAGCAGAGATCCGCGCGTGTCTGGAAACACCATATATTTT. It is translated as CATSRDPRVSGNTIYF.

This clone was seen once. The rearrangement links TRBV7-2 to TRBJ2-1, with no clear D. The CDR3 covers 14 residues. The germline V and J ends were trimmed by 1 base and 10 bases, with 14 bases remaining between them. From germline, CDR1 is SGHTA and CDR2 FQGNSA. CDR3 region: CASSLGGSQDEQFF. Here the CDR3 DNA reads TGTGCCAGCAGCTTAGGGGGTTCACAAGACGAGCAGTTCTTC.

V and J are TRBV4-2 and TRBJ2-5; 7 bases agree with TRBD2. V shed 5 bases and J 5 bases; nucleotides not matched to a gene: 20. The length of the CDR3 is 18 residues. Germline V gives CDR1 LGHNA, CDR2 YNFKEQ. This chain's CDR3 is CASSAPEGGRSPRETQYF. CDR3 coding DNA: TGTGCCAGCAGCGCCCCGGAGGGCGGGAGATCCCCCAGGGAGACCCAGTACTTC.

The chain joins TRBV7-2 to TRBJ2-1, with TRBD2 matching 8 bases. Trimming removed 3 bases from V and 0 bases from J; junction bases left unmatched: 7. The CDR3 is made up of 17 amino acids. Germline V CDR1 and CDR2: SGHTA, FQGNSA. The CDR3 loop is CASSFRLATSSYNEQFF. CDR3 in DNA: TGTGCCAGCAGCTTCCGACTAGCGACAAGCTCCTACAATGAGCAGTTCTTC.

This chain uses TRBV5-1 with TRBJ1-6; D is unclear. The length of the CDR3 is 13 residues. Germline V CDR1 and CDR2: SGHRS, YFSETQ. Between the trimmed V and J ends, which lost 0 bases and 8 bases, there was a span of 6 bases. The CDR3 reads CASSLEEDSPLHF. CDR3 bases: TGCGCCAGCAGCTTGGAAGAGGATTCACCCCTCCACTTT.

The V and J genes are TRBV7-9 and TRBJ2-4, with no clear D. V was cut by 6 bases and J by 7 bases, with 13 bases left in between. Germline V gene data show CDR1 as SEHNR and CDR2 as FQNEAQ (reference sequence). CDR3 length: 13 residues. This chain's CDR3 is CASSQRLRNIQYF. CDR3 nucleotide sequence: TGTGCCAGCAGTCAACGACTTAGGAACATTCAGTACTTC.

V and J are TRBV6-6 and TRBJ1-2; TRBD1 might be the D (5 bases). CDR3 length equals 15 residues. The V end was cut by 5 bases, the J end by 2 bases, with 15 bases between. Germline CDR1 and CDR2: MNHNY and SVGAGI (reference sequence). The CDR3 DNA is TGTGCCAGCAGTCCCCGGGGCCGGGGGAACTATGGCTACACCTTC. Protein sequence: CASSPRGRGNYGYTF.

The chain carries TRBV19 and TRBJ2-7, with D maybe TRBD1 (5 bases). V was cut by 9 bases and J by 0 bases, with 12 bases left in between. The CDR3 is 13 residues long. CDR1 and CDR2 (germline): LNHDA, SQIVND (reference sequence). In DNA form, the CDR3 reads TGTGCCAGCCGACAGCCCAGCTCCTACGAGCAGTACTTC. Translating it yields CASRQPSSYEQYF.